These 23 T cell receptor beta chains share one sample of origin, sequenced in a study of cytomegalovirus exposure and HLA in healthy donors. This PCR relied on a set of 60 Vbeta primers and 13 Jbeta primers. Measured with immunoSEQ multiplex PCR; TCRdb has only the in-frame clones, and not every one. Among 150,000 to 200,000 clones listed, 80% were seen once. Sequencing was carried out using PBMCs. The receptors come from a man between 25 and 39 years old in good health and CMV-seropositive.

The V and J genes are TRBV19 and TRBJ1-2, with D perhaps matching TRBD1 (5 bases). CDR1 and CDR2 (germline): LNHDA, SQIVND (reference sequence). The CDR3 is 13 amino acids. Trimming shortened V by 9 bases and J by 5 bases, and 16 bases separated the two germline ends. DNA for the CDR3: TGTGCCAGCGAGATGAGGGGACTTTATGGCTACACCTTC. Its protein is CASEMRGLYGYTF.

This clone has only one observation. The chain recombines TRBV28 with TRBJ1-1; D remains ambiguous. The CDR3 is 14 amino acids. V lost 1 base, J lost 0 bases, and 6 bases lay in between. Germline V lookup: CDR1 MDHEN, CDR2 SYDVKM. The CDR3 region is CASSLYGVNTEAFF. As DNA, the CDR3 is TGTGCCAGCAGTTTATACGGGGTGAACACTGAAGCTTTCTTT.

J is TRBJ2-3 and V is TRBV10-1; a weak D match, TRBD2 (6 bases). This CDR3 is 13 amino acids long. Trimming took 4 bases from V and 6 from J, leaving 11 bases between them. Germline lookup yields CDR1 WNHNN and CDR2 SYGVQD (reference sequence). This CDR3 is CASSVSGGDTQYF. For the CDR3, the DNA is TGCGCCAGCAGTGTCTCTGGGGGGGATACGCAGTATTTT.

The genes are TRBV5-4 and TRBJ1-2; 10 nucleotides line up with TRBD1. Germline trimming cut 5 bases from V and 7 bases from J; bases unmatched to any gene: 8. This CDR3 is built from 14 residues. Germline values: CDR1 SGHNT, CDR2 YYREEE (reference sequence). The CDR3 DNA is TGTGCCAGCAGATCGCTGGACAGGGGGTTTGGCTACACCTTC. It specifies CASRSLDRGFGYTF.

The V and J genes are TRBV13 and TRBJ2-7; 9 bases line up with TRBD2. Unmatched junction bases numbered 8, after V lost 0 bases and J lost 5 bases. The CDR3 extends over 16 amino acids. Germline loops: CDR1 PRHDT, CDR2 FYEKMQ (reference sequence). This CDR3 reads CASSLGRAGGPHEQYF. Here the CDR3 DNA reads TGTGCCAGCAGCTTAGGCAGGGCGGGAGGGCCTCACGAGCAGTACTTC.

The chain has TRBV2 and TRBJ2-3; 8 bases fit TRBD1. Germline V gives CDR1 SNHLY, CDR2 FYNNEI. With 4 bases clipped from V and 0 bases from J, the junction kept 3 bases outside the gene matches. The CDR3 totals 15 residues. The CDR3 DNA sequence: TGTGCCAGCAGTGGACAGGGGCTAAGCACAGATACGCAGTATTTT. Its protein is CASSGQGLSTDTQYF.

This clone was counted once. The chain links TRBV7-6 to TRBJ1-4; TRBD1 agrees at 7 bases. CDR3 size: 15 residues. Germline V gene data show CDR1 as SGHVS and CDR2 as FNYEAQ. The junction had 4 bases not matched to a gene; V was cut back by 0 bases and J by 6 bases. CDR3 loop: CASSLAVRGDEKLFF. CDR3 DNA: TGTGCCAGCAGCTTAGCCGTCAGGGGGGATGAAAAACTGTTTTTT.

The rearrangement links TRBV10-3 to TRBJ2-5, with 8 bases lining up with TRBD1. This CDR3 contains 16 residues. V lost 2 bases, J lost 3 bases, and 8 bases stayed unmatched. Germline V gene sequence: CDR1 ENHRY, CDR2 SYGVKD. CDR3 sequence reads: CAISEKATGGKETQYF. The CDR3 DNA reads TGTGCCATCAGTGAGAAAGCTACAGGGGGGAAAGAGACCCAGTACTTC.

In the case of this clone: The conserved phenylalanine or tryptophan normally closing the CDR3 is absent here, so this likely arose from a read error. The gene calls are TRBV10-3 and TRBJ1-6; D perhaps matches TRBD1 (5 bases). Germline loops: CDR1 ENHRY, CDR2 SYGVKD. Deletions cut 4 bases from V and 6 bases from J, with 7 bases between. The CDR3 loop spans 13 amino acids. The CDR3 coding sequence is TGTGCCATCAGTGGCGGGGGTAATTCACCCCTCCACTCT. Protein: CAISGGGNSPLHS.

The chain employs TRBV7-8 and TRBJ2-7; 7 bases are shared with TRBD1. Germline V gene data show CDR1 as SGHVS and CDR2 as FQNEAQ. With V trimmed by 1 base and J by 0 bases, 3 bases remained unmatched. There are 15 residues in the CDR3. CDR3 amino acids: CASSLVGQSSYEQYF. The DNA for the CDR3 is TGTGCCAGCAGCTTAGTGGGACAGAGCTCCTACGAGCAGTACTTC.

The rearrangement joins TRBV27 to TRBJ2-4, with a possible D match to TRBD2 (6 bases). Germline-derived CDR1 and CDR2 are MNHEY and SMNVEV (reference sequence). V dropped 3 bases and J dropped 12 bases, with 15 bases sitting between them. The CDR3 contains 13 residues. The DNA of the CDR3 is TGTGCCAGCAGTTTTAATCCATCGGGAGCTCAGTACTTC. Amino acid sequence: CASSFNPSGAQYF.

This rearrangement joins TRBV4-3 to TRBJ1-1; D gene unclear. Per germline, CDR1 LGHNA and CDR2 YSLEER. V lost 0 bases and J 2 bases, leaving 10 bases between the germline ends. CDR3 size: 15 residues. The CDR3 spells CASSQDSGRNTEAFF. The CDR3 coding sequence is TGCGCCAGCAGCCAAGATTCGGGGAGAAACACTGAAGCTTTCTTT.

This clone appeared once. The chain links TRBV5-1 to TRBJ1-6, with a tentative D call TRBD1 (6 bases). The CDR3 length is 15 residues. V was cut by 5 bases and J by 5 bases, with 14 bases left in between. The germline V gene has CDR1 SGHRS and CDR2 YFSETQ. The CDR3 is CASRSRTENNSPLHF. CDR3 bases: TGCGCCAGCAGATCTCGGACAGAAAATAATTCACCCCTCCACTTT. Complete variable domain (other parts from reference TRBV5-1 and TRBJ1-6): KAGVTQTPRYLIKTRGQQVTLSCSPISGHRSVSWYQQTPGQGLQFLFEYFSETQRNKGNFPGRFSGRQFSNSRSEMNVSTLELGDSALYLCASRSRTENNSPLHFGNGTRLTVT.

The rearrangement joins TRBV6-1 to TRBJ1-2; D is possibly TRBD1 (6 bases). V shed 5 bases and J shed 7 bases, with 11 bases lying between them. The CDR3 contains 12 residues. CDR1 is MNHNS and CDR2 is SASEGT in the germline V gene. CDR3 sequence (DNA): TGTGCCAGCAGTTGGGACATATTTGGCTACACCTTC. This codes for CASSWDIFGYTF.

The chain joins TRBV27 to TRBJ1-1; maybe TRBD1 (5 bases). V lost 9 bases and J lost 1, with 18 bases in between. This CDR3 region has 15 residues. Germline V gene lookup returns CDR1 MNHEY and CDR2 SMNVEV (reference sequence). CDR3 in DNA: TGTGCCAGTCCTCATGGTCCGGGGGGGAACACTGAAGCTTTCTTT. Its protein product is CASPHGPGGNTEAFF.

The gene calls are TRBV6-5 and TRBJ2-1, with 7 bases that match TRBD2. The V gene end was trimmed by 8 bases and the J gene end by 5 bases; junction bases not matched to a gene: 6. The CDR3 is 13 amino acids. Germline assignment: CDR1 MNHEY and CDR2 SVGAGI. The CDR3 DNA sequence: TGTGCCAGCCTCCGGACTAGAGACAATGAGCAGTTCTTC. It yields the protein CASLRTRDNEQFF.

This chain uses TRBV9 with TRBJ2-2, with a possible D match to TRBD2 (6 bases). V was trimmed by 0 bases and J by 7 bases, leaving 13 bases between them. The germline CDR1 and CDR2 sequences are SGDLS and YYNGEE. The CDR3 runs 15 residues. CDR3 in amino acids: CASSVGLASDGELFF. The CDR3 coding sequence is TGTGCCAGCAGCGTAGGGCTAGCGAGCGACGGGGAGCTGTTTTTT.

J is TRBJ1-1 and V is TRBV4-3, with 9 bases lining up with TRBD1. The length of the CDR3 is 14 residues. From germline, CDR1 is LGHNA and CDR2 YSLEER. Trimming cost V 0 bases and J 6 bases; bases outside gene matches: 2. CDR3 protein: CASSQEQGASEAFF. In DNA form, the CDR3 reads TGCGCCAGCAGCCAAGAACAGGGGGCTTCTGAAGCTTTCTTT.

The V and J genes are TRBV9 and TRBJ2-5, with D uncertain. Germline V gene sequence: CDR1 SGDLS, CDR2 YYNGEE. The V end lost 0 bases, the J end lost 4 bases, and 13 bases lay between the germline ends. The CDR3 is 15 amino acids. Here the CDR3 DNA reads TGTGCCAGCAGCGTAGGTCTGGCCGCCTCAGAGACCCAGTACTTC. Translation: CASSVGLAASETQYF.

CDR3 bases: TGCGCCAGCAGCCAGGCGGACAGGATCGCCTACGAGCAGTACTTC. It codes for CASSQADRIAYEQYF. The chain has TRBV4-1 and TRBJ2-7; 7 bases agree with TRBD1. This CDR3 has 15 amino acids. V was pared by 3 bases and J by 2 bases, with 7 bases of the junction left unmatched. Looked up from germline, CDR1 is MGHRA and CDR2 is YSYEKL.

The chain links TRBV9 to TRBJ1-2; 7 bases align to TRBD1. Trimming took 0 bases from V and 6 from J; bases not matched to a gene: 8. Per germline, CDR1 SGDLS and CDR2 YYNGEE. The CDR3 contains 15 residues. CDR3 amino acids: CASSVGGGIGDGYTF. CDR3 nucleotides: TGTGCCAGCAGCGTAGGAGGGGGCATCGGGGATGGCTACACCTTC.

Comments on this clone: Other DNA sequences from this sample encode an identical CDR3 as well. The chain joins TRBV5-4 to TRBJ2-7; 16 nucleotides agree with TRBD2. Germline V CDR1 and CDR2: SGHNT, YYREEE (reference sequence). J gave up 0 bases and V 4 bases, and 7 bases lay outside the gene matches. The CDR3 consists of 18 residues. CDR3 DNA sequence: TGTGCCAGCAGCCCGACGGGACTAGCGGGGGGGATCTCCTACGAGCAGTACTTC. This encodes CASSPTGLAGGISYEQYF.

V gene TRBV11-3 combines with J gene TRBJ2-3; 14 bases line up with TRBD2. V shed 4 bases, J shed 3 bases, and the junction held 12 bases outside the gene matches. Germline V gene lookup returns CDR1 SGHNT and CDR2 YENEEA. The CDR3 sequence is 19 residues long. CDR3 region: CASSSGTSGSLGLTDTQYF. Written as DNA, the CDR3 is TGTGCCAGCAGCTCCGGGACTAGCGGGAGTCTCGGTTTGACAGATACGCAGTATTTT.